Here is one T cell receptor (beta chain) with its context. Its antigen is not known. The repertoire was sequenced with immunoSEQ multiplex PCR; TCRdb's copy has only in-frame clones and lacks some. The sample carries 100,000 to 150,000 clones, roughly 90% recorded once. The data originate from a study of cytomegalovirus exposure and HLA in healthy donors. Study-level information: The 95 to 150 validation repertoires and the approximately 700 first-cohort repertoires shared a platform, a later analysis reported. Findings and limits, study-wide: Reported performance of the classifier showed diagnosis of cytomegalovirus status with high specificity and sensitivity. Most TCRs appeared rarely, but some public TCRs recurred in many donors.

The length of the CDR3 is 16 residues. Germline V gene sequence: CDR1 SEHNR, CDR2 FQNEAQ (reference sequence). Trimming took 2 bases from V and 4 from J, leaving 17 bases between them. V gene TRBV7-9 combines with J gene TRBJ2-5; tentative D call: TRBD2 (6 bases). This receptor was obtained from a woman under 30 in good health and CMV-seronegative. Source material: PBMCs. The CDR3 reads CASSLYGAGSVETQYF. CDR3 bases: TGTGCCAGCAGCTTATATGGGGCGGGGTCTGTAGAGACCCAGTACTTC.